The 23 T cell receptor beta chains given below trace back to one sample, sequenced in a study of T cells in Graves' hyperthyroidism and ophthalmopathy. The investigators amplified TCR beta CDR3 regions from RNA transcripts. First-round RT-PCR of the TCR CDR3 relied on the HTBI primer set. TCRdb re-called the multiplex PCR reads with MiXCR, one entry per CDR3 protein. The table has roughly 800,000 distinct CDR3 sequences, roughly 37% seen once. Specimen: blood. Receptors were obtained from a man aged 18-30 years with Graves' hyperthyroidism.

This clonotype has just one count. The rearrangement uses TRBV29-1 and TRBJ1-2, with unresolved D. Trimming took off 0 bases at V and 4 bases at J, with 12 bases between the two ends. This CDR3 has 14 amino acids. The germline gives CDR1 SQVTM, CDR2 ANQGSEA. CDR3 amino acids: CSVEDADGIYGYTF. CDR3 DNA: TGCAGCGTTGAAGATGCGGACGGAATCTATGGCTACACCTTC.

A single count supports this clonotype. At one of its ends the junction is not consistent with the germline gene, which may arise from a read error. The chain uses TRBV7-2 and TRBJ2-7; D unresolved. From germline, CDR1 is SGHTA and CDR2 FQGNSA. There are 15 residues in the CDR3. The CDR3 region is CANSLESALTYEQYF. The DNA for the CDR3 is TGTGCCAACAGCTTAGAGTCGGCACTCACCTACGAGCAGTACTTC.

Ten or more counts support this clonotype. The V gene is TRBV10-3, the J gene TRBJ2-7; D might be TRBD1 (6 bases). The CDR3 runs 15 residues. Deletions cut 3 bases from V and 3 bases from J, with 15 bases between. CDR1 and CDR2 from the germline V gene are ENHRY and SYGVKD. DNA for the CDR3: TGTGCCATCAGTGAAGCGACAGGTACCGACTACGAGCAGTACTTC. Protein product: CAISEATGTDYEQYF.

The sample holds one count of this clonotype. The chain combines TRBV7-9 with TRBJ2-7; 11 positions match TRBD2. V shed 5 bases and J 6 bases; nucleotides not matched to a gene: 6. Germline assignment: CDR1 SEHNR and CDR2 FQNEAQ (reference sequence). The CDR3 is 14 residues long. CDR3 in DNA: TGTGCCAGCAGCCGGGGACTAGCGGCCACCGAGCAGTACTTC. It encodes CASSRGLAATEQYF.

This clonotype has a handful of counts. CDR3 residues: CASSRRKDTEAFF. Here the CDR3 DNA reads TGTGCCAGCAGCCGACGTAAGGACACTGAAGCTTTCTTT. This sequence joins TRBV7-3 and TRBJ1-1; D is uncertain. This CDR3 is 13 amino acids long. Deletions cut 5 bases from V and 3 bases from J, with 10 bases between. CDR1 and CDR2 (germline): SGHTA, FQGTGA.

Worth noting for this clonotype: This sequence may be a read error, since a much larger clone differs from it by one base. The chain carries TRBV13 and TRBJ1-6; D is perhaps TRBD1 (6 bases). V shed 3 bases and J shed 9 bases, with 12 bases lying between them. Germline V gene data show CDR1 as PRHDT and CDR2 as FYEKMQ (reference sequence). The CDR3 spans 14 residues. In nucleotides, the CDR3 is TGTGCCAGCAGCTTTGGGGACAAGGGTTCACCCCTCCACTTT. Translated: CASSFGDKGSPLHF. Variable domain in full (rest from reference TRBV13 and TRBJ1-6): AAGVIQSPRHLIKEKRETATLKCYPIPRHDTVYWYQQGPGQDPQFLISFYEKMQSDKGSIPDRFSAQQFSDYHSELNMSSLELGDSALYFCASSFGDKGSPLHFGNGTRLTVT.

This clonotype was recorded a few times. The chain has TRBV20-1 and TRBJ1-1; no clear D. Trimming pared 6 bases from V and 8 bases from J, leaving 16 bases between. Germline CDR1 is DFQATT and CDR2 is SNEGSKA (reference sequence). The CDR3 consists of 12 residues. The CDR3 DNA sequence: TGCAGTGCGGCTACGGACTCAGCCGAAGCTTTCTTT. Amino acid sequence: CSAATDSAEAFF.

Notes on this clonotype: One end of the junction is discordant with germline, which a read error may explain. The CDR3 DNA sequence: TGTGCCAGCAGCTTAGCGGAGGGATATGGACACACCATATATTTT. Its translation is CASSLAEGYGHTIYF. V and J are TRBV7-8 and TRBJ1-3; no clear D. CDR1 is SGHVS, CDR2 FQNEAQ, per germline. The CDR3 totals 15 residues.

Turning to this clonotype: One end of the junction fails to match germline, which may point to a read error. The chain recombines TRBV5-5 with TRBJ2-2; D remains ambiguous. The CDR3 has 14 residues. Germline V CDR1 and CDR2: SGHKS, YYEKEE (reference sequence). The CDR3 DNA is TGCGCCAGCAGCCAACGTTCGAACACCGGGGAGCTGTTTTTT. Protein product: CASSQRSNTGELFF.

This clonotype was counted a single time. This clone may be a read error of a much larger clone one base away. V and J are TRBV14 and TRBJ2-7, with a tentative D call TRBD1 (6 bases). V lost 4 bases to trimming and J lost 0 bases, with 10 bases between them. There are 14 residues in the CDR3. Germline V gives CDR1 SGHDN, CDR2 FVKESK. The CDR3 region is CASSRTVVSYEQYF. As DNA, the CDR3 is TGTGCCAGCAGCCGGACAGTAGTCTCCTACGAGCAGTACTTC.

Many counts were recorded for this clonotype. The genes are TRBV4-1 and TRBJ1-3; no definite D call. CDR3 length equals 12 residues. Germline V CDR1 and CDR2: MGHRA, YSYEKL. V shed 0 bases and J shed 8 bases, with 5 bases lying between them. In nucleotides, the CDR3 is TGCGCCAGCAGCCAAGATGGGCACACCATATATTTT. Translated: CASSQDGHTIYF.

This clonotype was seen a handful of times. V gene TRBV7-9 combines with J gene TRBJ2-5; D gene unclear. V lost 4 bases, J lost 6 bases, and 15 bases lay in between. The CDR3 covers 14 residues. Germline V CDR1 and CDR2: SEHNR, FQNEAQ (reference sequence). This chain's CDR3 is CASSSLTGLKTQYF. The CDR3 DNA is TGTGCCAGCAGCTCCTTAACCGGTTTGAAGACCCAGTACTTC.

Details on this clonotype: A much larger clonotype is one base distant, so this may be a read error. CDR3 sequence reads: CSVEGRGDSYEQYF. The CDR3 DNA reads as TGCAGCGTTGAAGGGCGGGGGGATTCCTACGAGCAGTACTTC. The chain couples TRBV29-1 to TRBJ2-7; 8 nucleotides match TRBD2. This CDR3 comprises 14 residues. Trimming cost V 1 base and J 1 base; bases outside gene matches: 3. Per the germline V gene, CDR1 is SQVTM and CDR2 is ANQGSEA.

The chain uses TRBV9 and TRBJ2-5; D might be TRBD1 (5 bases). The V gene's germline CDR1 is SGDLS and CDR2 YYNGEE. The CDR3 is 16 residues long. V was shortened by 4 bases and J by 3 bases, with 19 bases between the two germline ends. The CDR3 sequence is CASSLFSGAREETQYF. The CDR3 coding sequence is TGTGCCAGCAGCTTATTCTCTGGGGCAAGGGAAGAGACCCAGTACTTC. Using reference TRBV9 and TRBJ2-5 for the parts outside the CDR3, the full variable domain is DSGVTQTPKHLITATGQRVTLRCSPRSGDLSVYWYQQSLDQGLQFLIQYYNGEERAKGNILERFSAQQFPDLHSELNLSSLELGDSALYFCASSLFSGAREETQYFGPGTRLLVL.

CDR3 amino acids: CASRTPDSDNSPLHF. The CDR3, as DNA: TGTGCCAGCAGGACCCCGGACAGTGATAATTCACCCCTCCACTTT. The chain is built from TRBV2 and TRBJ1-6; D possibly corresponds to TRBD1 (6 bases). The germline gives CDR1 SNHLY, CDR2 FYNNEI. Trimming shortened V by 6 bases and J by 5 bases, and 14 bases separated the two germline ends. The CDR3 consists of 15 residues.

In regard to this clonotype: It may be a read error: a sequence one base away is much more abundant. The chain recombines TRBV5-4 with TRBJ2-7; 10 nucleotides align to TRBD1. Looked up from germline, CDR1 is SGHNT and CDR2 is YYREEE (reference sequence). This CDR3 comprises 15 residues. CDR3: CASRRGQGMAYEPYF. The CDR3 region has the DNA TGTGCCAGCAGAAGGGGACAGGGGATGGCCTACGAGCCGTACTTC.

This rearrangement joins TRBV7-9 to TRBJ1-1; 7 bases fit TRBD1. Germline V gene sequence: CDR1 SEHNR, CDR2 FQNEAQ (reference sequence). CDR3 length: 16 residues. The V and J ends lost 1 base and 3 bases, in that order; junction bases with no gene match: 8. The DNA of the CDR3 is TGTGCCAGCAGCTTAGTTCTAGGGGGCGCAGACACTGAAGCTTTCTTT. Protein: CASSLVLGGADTEAFF.

The genes are TRBV20-1 and TRBJ2-7, with 7 positions matching TRBD2. The CDR3 contains 13 residues. CDR1 and CDR2 from the germline V gene are DFQATT and SNEGSKA (reference sequence). J lost 3 bases, V lost 5 bases, and 7 bases had no gene match. The CDR3 region is CSAASGRLYEQYF. For the CDR3, the DNA is TGCAGTGCTGCTAGCGGACGACTCTACGAGCAGTACTTC.

In its sample, this clonotype was seen many times. This rearrangement joins TRBV4-1 to TRBJ1-2; D not certain. Germline assignment: CDR1 MGHRA and CDR2 YSYEKL. Trimming left V 3 bases short and J 4 bases short, with 9 bases between. The CDR3 consists of 13 residues. The CDR3 here is CASSQGQSYGYTF. The CDR3 DNA sequence: TGCGCCAGCAGCCAGGGCCAGTCCTATGGCTACACCTTC.

This clonotype was observed a handful of times. The V gene is TRBV7-9, the J gene TRBJ1-2; D remains unclear. CDR1 and CDR2 (germline): SEHNR, FQNEAQ (reference sequence). This CDR3 has 14 residues. Trimming left V 2 bases short and J 1 base short, with 8 bases between. In DNA form, the CDR3 reads TGTGCCAGCAGCTTATCGACACATAACTATGGCTACACCTTC. Encoded protein: CASSLSTHNYGYTF.

This chain joins TRBV10-3 and TRBJ1-2; possibly TRBD1 for D (5 bases). Germline CDR1 and CDR2: ENHRY and SYGVKD. This CDR3 is built from 14 residues. Trimming took 4 bases from V and 4 from J, leaving 13 bases between them. The CDR3 DNA is TGTGCCATCAGTGCCGACCCGACAGTCTATGGCTACACCTTC. It specifies CAISADPTVYGYTF.

In its sample, this clonotype was seen many times. A read error may account for a junction end that differs from germline. The rearrangement links TRBV5-1 to TRBJ1-1; D is perhaps TRBD1 (5 bases). This CDR3 contains 12 residues. CDR1 is SGHRS and CDR2 is YFSETQ in the germline V gene. CDR3 region: CASSWQGTEAFF. CDR3 nucleotide sequence: TGTGCCAGCAGCTGGCAGGGCACTGAAGCTTTCTTT.

This sequence joins TRBV7-8 and TRBJ1-2; a possible D gene is TRBD1 (5 bases). In germline, CDR1 is SGHVS, CDR2 FQNEAQ. This CDR3 contains 13 residues. Trimming took 5 bases from V and 5 from J, leaving 12 bases between them. The CDR3 here is CASSRDGGYGYTF. The CDR3 region has the DNA TGTGCCAGCAGCCGCGACGGGGGTTATGGCTACACCTTC.